One and the same sample provided the 2 T cell receptor beta chains below, sequenced in a study of T cells in Graves' hyperthyroidism and ophthalmopathy. RNA transcripts served as the template for amplifying TCR beta CDR3 regions. HTBI primers were the set used in a first-round RT-PCR of the TCR CDR3. One entry per CDR3 protein results from TCRdb running MiXCR on the multiplex PCR reads. The sample yields around 490,000 distinct CDR3 sequences, 20% seen once. The material sequenced was blood. The origin of the receptors is a man in his forties with Graves' ophthalmopathy.

This clonotype has a handful of counts. V usage is TRBV29-1 and J usage is TRBJ2-7, with TRBD1 as a possible D gene (5 bases). CDR3 size: 13 residues. CDR1 and CDR2 from the germline V gene are SQVTM and ANQGSEA. V was pared by 3 bases and J by 0 bases, with 9 bases between. The CDR3 protein is CSVEWGSSYEQYF. CDR3 nucleotide sequence: TGCAGCGTTGAGTGGGGCAGCTCCTACGAGCAGTACTTC.

This clonotype was observed many times. V is TRBV18 and J is TRBJ2-1; the D call may be TRBD1 or TRBD2 (6 bases each). The germline V gene has CDR1 KGHSH and CDR2 LQKENI. Trimming took 4 bases from V and 4 from J, leaving 14 bases between them. The CDR3 totals 15 residues. Written as DNA, the CDR3 is TGTGCCAGCTCACTTCGGGGGCGTATTTACAATGAGCAGTTCTTC. This sequence encodes CASSLRGRIYNEQFF.